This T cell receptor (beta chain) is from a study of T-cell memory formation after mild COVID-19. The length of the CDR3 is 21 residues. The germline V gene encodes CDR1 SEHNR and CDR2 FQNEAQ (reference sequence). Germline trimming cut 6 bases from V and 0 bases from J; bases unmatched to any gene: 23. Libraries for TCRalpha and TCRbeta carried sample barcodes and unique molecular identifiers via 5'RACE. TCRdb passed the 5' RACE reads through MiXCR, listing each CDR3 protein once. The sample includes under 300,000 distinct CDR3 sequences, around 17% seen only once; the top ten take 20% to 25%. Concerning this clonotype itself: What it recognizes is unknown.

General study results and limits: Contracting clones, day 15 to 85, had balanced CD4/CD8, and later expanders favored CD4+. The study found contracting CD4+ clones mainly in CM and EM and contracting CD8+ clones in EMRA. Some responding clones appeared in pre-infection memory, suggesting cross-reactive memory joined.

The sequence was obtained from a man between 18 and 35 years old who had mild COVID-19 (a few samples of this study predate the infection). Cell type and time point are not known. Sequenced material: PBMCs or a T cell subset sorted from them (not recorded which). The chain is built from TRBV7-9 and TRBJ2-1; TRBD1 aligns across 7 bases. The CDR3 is CASRRRPVGTVLSSSYNEQFF. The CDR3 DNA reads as TGTGCCAGCAGGAGGAGACCGGTAGGGACAGTACTATCAAGCTCCTACAATGAGCAGTTCTTC.